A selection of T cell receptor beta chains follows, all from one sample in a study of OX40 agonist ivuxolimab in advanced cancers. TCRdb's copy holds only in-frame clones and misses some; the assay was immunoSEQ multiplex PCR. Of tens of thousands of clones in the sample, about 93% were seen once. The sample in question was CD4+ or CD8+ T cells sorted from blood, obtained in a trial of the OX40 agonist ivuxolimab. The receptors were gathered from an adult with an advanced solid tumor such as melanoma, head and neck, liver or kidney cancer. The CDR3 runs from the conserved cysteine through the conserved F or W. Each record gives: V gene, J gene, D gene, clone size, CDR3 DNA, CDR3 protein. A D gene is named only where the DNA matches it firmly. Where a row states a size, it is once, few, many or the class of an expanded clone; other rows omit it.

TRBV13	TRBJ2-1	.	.	TGTGCCAGCAGGCCTCAAGAGAGTGACTACTACAATGAGCAGTTCTTC	CASRPQESDYYNEQFF
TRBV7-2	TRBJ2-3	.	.	TGTGCCAGCAGCTTTCCCGGAGATACGCAGTATTTT	CASSFPGDTQYF
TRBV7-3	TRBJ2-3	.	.	TGTGCCAGCAGCAGGGGAGCGGGACAGAGGGAAACAGATACGCAGTATTTT	CASSRGAGQRETDTQYF
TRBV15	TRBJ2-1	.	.	TGTGCCACCAGCAGTCGTGACCGGGATAGCAGCAATGAGCAGTTCTTC	CATSSRDRDSSNEQFF
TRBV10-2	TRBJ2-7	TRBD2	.	TGCGCCAGCGGGACTAGCGGGAGGTCGAAATACGAGCAGTACTTC	CASGTSGRSKYEQYF
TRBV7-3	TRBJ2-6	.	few	TGTGCCAGCAGCTTCGGTGTCTCTGGGGCCAACGTCCTGACTTTC	CASSFGVSGANVLTF
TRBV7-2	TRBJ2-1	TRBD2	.	TGTGCCAGCAGCAAGCGACTAGCGGGGGCAGGGGATGAGCAGTTCTTC	CASSKRLAGAGDEQFF
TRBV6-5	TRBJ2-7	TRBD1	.	TGTGCCAGCAGTCCCGGACAGGGGATGAAATACGAGCAGTACTTC	CASSPGQGMKYEQYF
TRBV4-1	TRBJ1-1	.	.	TGCGCCAGCAAACTACAGGGATCCGGTACTGAAGCTTTCTTT	CASKLQGSGTEAFF
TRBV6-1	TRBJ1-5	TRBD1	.	TGTGCCAGCAGTGAACCCGACAGGGGAAGCAATCAGCCCCAGCATTTT	CASSEPDRGSNQPQHF
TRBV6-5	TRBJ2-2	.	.	TGTGCCAGCAGTACAACTAGACCCACCGGGGAGCTGTTTTTT	CASSTTRPTGELFF
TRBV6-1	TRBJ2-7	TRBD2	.	TGTGCCAGCGCGGGGGGGATTTACGAGCAGTACTTC	CASAGGIYEQYF
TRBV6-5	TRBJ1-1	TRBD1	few	TGTGCCAGCAGTTACGGAGGACAGGGTTACACTGAAGCTTTCTTT	CASSYGGQGYTEAFF
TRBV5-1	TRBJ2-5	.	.	TGCGCCAGCAGCAGGGACCCGTGGGGACAAGAGACCCAGTACTTC	CASSRDPWGQETQYF
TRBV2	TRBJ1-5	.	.	TGTGCCAGCAGTGGGACAGTACTTGATCAGCCCCAGCATTTT	CASSGTVLDQPQHF
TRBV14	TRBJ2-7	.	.	TGTGCCAGCAGCCAAGTTTCAGGGCGCGAGCAGTACTTC	CASSQVSGREQYF
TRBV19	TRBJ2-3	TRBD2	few	TGTGCCAGTAGTATACCGGGACTAGCCCGCACAGATACGCAGTATTTT	CASSIPGLARTDTQYF
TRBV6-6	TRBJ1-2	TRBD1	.	TGTGCCAGCCGACAGGGGGAAAACTATGGCTACACCTTC	CASRQGENYGYTF
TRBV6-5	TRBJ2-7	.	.	TGTGCCAGCAGTGGCAGCTCCTACGAGCAGTACTTC	CASSGSSYEQYF
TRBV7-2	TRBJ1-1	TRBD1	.	TGTGCCAGCAGCTGGATGGACAGGGGTCTGAACACTGAAGCTTTCTTT	CASSWMDRGLNTEAFF